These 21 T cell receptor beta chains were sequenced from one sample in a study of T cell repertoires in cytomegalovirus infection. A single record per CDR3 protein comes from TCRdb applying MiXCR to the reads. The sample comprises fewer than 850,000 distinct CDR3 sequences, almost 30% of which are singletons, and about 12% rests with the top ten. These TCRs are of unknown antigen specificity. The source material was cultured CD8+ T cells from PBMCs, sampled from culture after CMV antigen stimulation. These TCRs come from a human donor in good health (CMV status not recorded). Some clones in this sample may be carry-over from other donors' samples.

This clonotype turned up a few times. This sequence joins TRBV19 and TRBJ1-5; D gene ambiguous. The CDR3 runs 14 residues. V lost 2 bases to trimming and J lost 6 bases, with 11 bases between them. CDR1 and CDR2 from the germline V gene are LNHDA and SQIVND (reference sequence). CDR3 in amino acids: CASSISSFSQPQHF. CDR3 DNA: TGTGCCAGTAGTATATCTTCGTTCTCTCAGCCCCAGCATTTT.

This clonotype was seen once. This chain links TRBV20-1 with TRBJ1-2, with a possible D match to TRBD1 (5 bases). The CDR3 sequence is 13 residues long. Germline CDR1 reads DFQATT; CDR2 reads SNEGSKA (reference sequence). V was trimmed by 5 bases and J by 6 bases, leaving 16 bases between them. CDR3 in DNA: TGCAGTGCTTCCGGGACGGACCTCGATGGCTACACCTTC. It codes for CSASGTDLDGYTF.

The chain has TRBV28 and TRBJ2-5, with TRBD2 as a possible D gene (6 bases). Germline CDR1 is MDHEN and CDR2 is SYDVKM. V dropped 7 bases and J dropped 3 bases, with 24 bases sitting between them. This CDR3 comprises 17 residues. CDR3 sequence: CASTSGRGRRVEETQYF. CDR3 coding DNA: TGTGCCAGCACCTCCGGACGGGGGAGGAGGGTGGAAGAGACCCAGTACTTC. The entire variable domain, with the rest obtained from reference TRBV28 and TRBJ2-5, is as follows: DVKVTQSSRYLVKRTGEKVFLECVQDMDHENMFWYRQDPGLGLRLIYFSYDVKMKEKGDIPEGYSVSREKKERFSLILESASTNQTSMYLCASTSGRGRRVEETQYFGPGTRLLVL.

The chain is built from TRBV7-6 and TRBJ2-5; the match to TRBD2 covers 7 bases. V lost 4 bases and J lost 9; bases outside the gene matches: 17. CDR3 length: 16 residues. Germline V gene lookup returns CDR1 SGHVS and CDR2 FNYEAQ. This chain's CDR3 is CASSSSAGLGLGAQYF. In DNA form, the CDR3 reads TGTGCCAGCAGCTCGTCAGCCGGACTAGGGCTAGGGGCCCAGTACTTC. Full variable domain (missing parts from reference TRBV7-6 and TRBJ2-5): GAGVSQSPRYKVTKRGQDVALRCDPISGHVSLYWYRQALGQGPEFLTYFNYEAQQDKSGLPNDRFSAERPEGSISTLTIQRTEQRDSAMYRCASSSSAGLGLGAQYFGPGTRLLVL.

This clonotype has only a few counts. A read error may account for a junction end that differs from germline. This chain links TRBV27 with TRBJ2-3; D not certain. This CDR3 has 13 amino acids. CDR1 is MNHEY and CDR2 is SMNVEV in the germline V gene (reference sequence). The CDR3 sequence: CASSLYRADTQYF. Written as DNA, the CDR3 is TGTGCCAGCAGCTTATACCGGGCAGATACGCAGTATTTT.

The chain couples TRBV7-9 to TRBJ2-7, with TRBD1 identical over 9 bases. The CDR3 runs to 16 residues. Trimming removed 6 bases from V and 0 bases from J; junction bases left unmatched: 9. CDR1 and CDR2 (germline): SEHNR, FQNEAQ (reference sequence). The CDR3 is CASRPGQGPSSYEQYF. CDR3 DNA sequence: TGTGCCAGCAGGCCGGGACAGGGTCCTAGCTCCTACGAGCAGTACTTC.

The chain's CDR3 is CSDGLADTDTQYF. The CDR3 DNA sequence: TGCAGCGACGGACTAGCGGACACAGATACGCAGTATTTT. V gene TRBV29-1 combines with J gene TRBJ2-3, with 10 nucleotides matching TRBD2. There are 13 residues in the CDR3. Per germline, CDR1 SQVTM and CDR2 ANQGSEA. Trimming cost V 7 bases and J 2 bases; bases outside gene matches: 3.

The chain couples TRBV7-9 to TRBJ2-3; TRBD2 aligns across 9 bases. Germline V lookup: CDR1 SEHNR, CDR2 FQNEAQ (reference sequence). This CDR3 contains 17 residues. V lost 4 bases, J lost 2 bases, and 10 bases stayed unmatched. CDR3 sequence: CASSSPIAGALTDTQYF. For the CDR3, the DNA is TGTGCCAGCAGCTCCCCCATAGCGGGGGCCCTCACAGATACGCAGTATTTT.

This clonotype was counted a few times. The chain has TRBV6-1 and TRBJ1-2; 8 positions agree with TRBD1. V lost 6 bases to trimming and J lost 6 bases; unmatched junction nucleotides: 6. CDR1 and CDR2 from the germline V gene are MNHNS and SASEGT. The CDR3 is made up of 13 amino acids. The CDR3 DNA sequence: TGTGCCAGCAGAGAAACAGGGGGAAATGGCTACACCTTC. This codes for CASRETGGNGYTF.

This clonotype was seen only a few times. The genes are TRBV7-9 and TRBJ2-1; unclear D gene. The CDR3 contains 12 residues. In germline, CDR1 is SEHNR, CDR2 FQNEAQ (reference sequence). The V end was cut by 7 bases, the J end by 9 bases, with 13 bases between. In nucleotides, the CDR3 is TGTGCCAGCACCCTTCAAGGTCCTGAGCAGTTCTTC. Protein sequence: CASTLQGPEQFF.

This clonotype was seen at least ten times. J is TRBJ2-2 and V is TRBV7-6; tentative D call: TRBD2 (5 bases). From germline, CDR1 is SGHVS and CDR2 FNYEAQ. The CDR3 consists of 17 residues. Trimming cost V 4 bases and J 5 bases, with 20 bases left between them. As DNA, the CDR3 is TGTGCCAGCAGCTCCCTAGGCAGCGGAGATATTACCGGGGAGCTGTTTTTT. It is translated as CASSSLGSGDITGELFF.

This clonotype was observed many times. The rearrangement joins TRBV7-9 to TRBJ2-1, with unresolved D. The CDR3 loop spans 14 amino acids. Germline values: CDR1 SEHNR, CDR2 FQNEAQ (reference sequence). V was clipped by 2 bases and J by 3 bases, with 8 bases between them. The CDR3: CASSLTPLYNEQFF. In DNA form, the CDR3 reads TGTGCCAGCAGCTTAACCCCACTCTACAATGAGCAGTTCTTC.

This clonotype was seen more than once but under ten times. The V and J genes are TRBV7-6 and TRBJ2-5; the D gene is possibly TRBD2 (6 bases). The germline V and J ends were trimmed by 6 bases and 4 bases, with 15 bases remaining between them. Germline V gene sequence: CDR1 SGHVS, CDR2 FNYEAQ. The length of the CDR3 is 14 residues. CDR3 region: CASSSDGGRETQYF. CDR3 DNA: TGTGCCAGCAGTTCCGACGGGGGACGAGAGACCCAGTACTTC.

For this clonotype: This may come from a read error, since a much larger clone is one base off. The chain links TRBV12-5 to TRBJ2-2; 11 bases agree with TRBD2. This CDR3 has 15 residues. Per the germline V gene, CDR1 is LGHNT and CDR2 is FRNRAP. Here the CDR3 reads CASGSSGGNTGKLFF. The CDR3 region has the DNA TGTGCTAGTGGTTCTAGCGGGGGGAACACCGGGAAGCTGTTTTTT.

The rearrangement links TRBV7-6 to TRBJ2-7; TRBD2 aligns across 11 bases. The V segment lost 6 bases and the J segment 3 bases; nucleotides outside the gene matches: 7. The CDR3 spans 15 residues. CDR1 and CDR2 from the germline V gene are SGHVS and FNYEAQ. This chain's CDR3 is CASRQLAGAGYEQYV. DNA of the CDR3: TGTGCCAGCAGACAACTAGCGGGGGCCGGCTACGAGCAGTACGTC.

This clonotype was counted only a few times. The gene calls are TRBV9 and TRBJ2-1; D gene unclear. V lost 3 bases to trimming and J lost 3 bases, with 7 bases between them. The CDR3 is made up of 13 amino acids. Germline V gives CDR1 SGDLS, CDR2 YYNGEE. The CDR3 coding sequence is TGTGCCAGCAGCGAAGGCAACTACAATGAGCAGTTCTTC. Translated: CASSEGNYNEQFF.

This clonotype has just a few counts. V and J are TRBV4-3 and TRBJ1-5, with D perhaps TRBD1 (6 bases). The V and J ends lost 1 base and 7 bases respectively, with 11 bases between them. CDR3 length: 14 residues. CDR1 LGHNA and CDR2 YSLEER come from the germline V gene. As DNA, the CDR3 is TGCGCCAGCAGCCAAGCACAGGGACGCCAGCCCCAGCATTTT. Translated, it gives CASSQAQGRQPQHF.

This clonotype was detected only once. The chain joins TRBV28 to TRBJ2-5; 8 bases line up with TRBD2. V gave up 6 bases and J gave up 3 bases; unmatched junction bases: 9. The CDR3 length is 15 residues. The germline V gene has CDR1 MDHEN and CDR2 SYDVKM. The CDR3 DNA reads TGTGCCAGCAGCCGGGGGGGTGACAGAAAAGAGACCCAGTACTTC. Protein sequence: CASSRGGDRKETQYF.

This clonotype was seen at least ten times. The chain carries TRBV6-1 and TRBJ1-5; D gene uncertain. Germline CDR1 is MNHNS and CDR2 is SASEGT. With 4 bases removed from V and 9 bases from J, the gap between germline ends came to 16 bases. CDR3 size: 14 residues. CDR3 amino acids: CASSGRLWVWPQHF. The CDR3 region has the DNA TGTGCCAGCAGTGGACGGTTGTGGGTTTGGCCCCAGCATTTT.

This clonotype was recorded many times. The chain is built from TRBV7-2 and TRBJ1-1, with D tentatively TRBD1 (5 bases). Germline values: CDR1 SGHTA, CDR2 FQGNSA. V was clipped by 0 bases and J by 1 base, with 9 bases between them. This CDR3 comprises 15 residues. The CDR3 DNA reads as TGTGCCAGCAGCTTAGCACGGGGACGGAACACTGAAGCTTTCTTT. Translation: CASSLARGRNTEAFF.

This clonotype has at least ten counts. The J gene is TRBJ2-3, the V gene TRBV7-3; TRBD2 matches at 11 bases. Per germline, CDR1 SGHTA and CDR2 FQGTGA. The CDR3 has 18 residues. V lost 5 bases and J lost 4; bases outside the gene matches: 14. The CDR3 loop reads CASSPQVLSGGAADTQYF. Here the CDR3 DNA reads TGTGCCAGCAGCCCCCAAGTCCTTAGCGGGGGGGCCGCAGATACGCAGTATTTT.